This T cell receptor beta chain was captured by sequencing in a study of T-cell memory formation after mild COVID-19. As for the study in general: TCR clusters mostly belonged to single donors.

CDR3 size: 15 residues. From germline, CDR1 is PRHDT and CDR2 FYEKMQ (reference sequence). V was trimmed by 4 bases and J by 1 base, leaving 11 bases between them. TCRdb reprocessed the 5' RACE reads via MiXCR and lists one record per CDR3 protein. The sample lists 250,000 to 300,000 distinct CDR3 sequences; 15% to 20% were seen once. This TCR was recovered from a man between 18 and 29 years old who had mild COVID-19 (a few samples of this study predate the infection). Cell type and time point are not known. The rearrangement joins TRBV13 to TRBJ1-3; D remains unclear. The sequenced material came from PBMCs or a T cell subset sorted from them (not recorded which). In nucleotides, the CDR3 is TGTGCCAGCAGCTCCTCGCGGGGATCTGGAAACACCATATATTTT. It translates to CASSSSRGSGNTIYF.